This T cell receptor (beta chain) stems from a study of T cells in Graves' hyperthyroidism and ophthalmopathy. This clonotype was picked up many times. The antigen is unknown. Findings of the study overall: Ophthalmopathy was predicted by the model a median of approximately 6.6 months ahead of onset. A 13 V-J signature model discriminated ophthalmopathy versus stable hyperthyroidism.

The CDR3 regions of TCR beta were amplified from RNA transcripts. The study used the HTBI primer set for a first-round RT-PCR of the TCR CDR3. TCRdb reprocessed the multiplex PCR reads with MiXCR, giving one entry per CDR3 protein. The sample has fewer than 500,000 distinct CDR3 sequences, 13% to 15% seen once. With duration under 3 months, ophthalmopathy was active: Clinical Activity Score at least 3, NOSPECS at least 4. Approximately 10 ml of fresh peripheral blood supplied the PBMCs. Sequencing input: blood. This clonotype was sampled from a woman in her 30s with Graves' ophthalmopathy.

In DNA, the CDR3 is TGCAGTGCTAGAGATGTGCTTTGGGCTTTCTTT. As protein: CSARDVLWAFF. V gene TRBV20-1 combines with J gene TRBJ1-1, with D uncertain. The germline V and J ends were trimmed by 0 bases and 11 bases, with 10 bases remaining between them. The CDR3 loop spans 11 amino acids. Germline CDR1 is DFQATT and CDR2 is SNEGSKA (reference sequence).